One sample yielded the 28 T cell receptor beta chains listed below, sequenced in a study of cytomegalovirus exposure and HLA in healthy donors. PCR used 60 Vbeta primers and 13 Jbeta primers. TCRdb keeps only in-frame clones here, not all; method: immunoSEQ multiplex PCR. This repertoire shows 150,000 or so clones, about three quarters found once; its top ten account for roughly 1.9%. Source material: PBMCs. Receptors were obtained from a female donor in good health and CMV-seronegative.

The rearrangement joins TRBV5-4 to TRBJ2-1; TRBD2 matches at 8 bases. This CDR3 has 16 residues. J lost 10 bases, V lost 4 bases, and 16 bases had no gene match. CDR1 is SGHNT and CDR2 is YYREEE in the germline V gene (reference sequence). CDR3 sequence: CASSLPLAGGLSEQFF. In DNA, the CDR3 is TGTGCCAGCAGCCTGCCTTTGGCGGGAGGCCTGTCGGAGCAGTTCTTC.

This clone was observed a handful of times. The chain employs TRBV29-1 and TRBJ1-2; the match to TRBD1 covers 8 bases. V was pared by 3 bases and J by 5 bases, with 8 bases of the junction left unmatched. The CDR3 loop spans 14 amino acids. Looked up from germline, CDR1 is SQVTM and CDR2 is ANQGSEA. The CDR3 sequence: CSVEVQGAGYGYTF. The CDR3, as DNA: TGCAGCGTTGAGGTGCAGGGGGCAGGGTATGGCTACACCTTC.

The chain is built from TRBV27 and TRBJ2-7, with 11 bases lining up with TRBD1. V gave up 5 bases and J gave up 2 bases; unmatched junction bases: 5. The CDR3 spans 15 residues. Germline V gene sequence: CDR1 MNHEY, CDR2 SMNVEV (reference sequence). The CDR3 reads CASSPRDRGAYEQYF. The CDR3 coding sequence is TGTGCCAGCAGTCCGCGGGACAGGGGGGCCTACGAGCAGTACTTC.

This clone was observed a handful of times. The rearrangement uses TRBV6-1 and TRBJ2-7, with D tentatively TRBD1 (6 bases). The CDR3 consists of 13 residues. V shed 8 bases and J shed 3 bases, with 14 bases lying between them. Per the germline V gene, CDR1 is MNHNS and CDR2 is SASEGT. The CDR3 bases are TGTGCCAGCGCTCGACAGGTGTACTACGAGCAGTACTTC. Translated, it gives CASARQVYYEQYF.

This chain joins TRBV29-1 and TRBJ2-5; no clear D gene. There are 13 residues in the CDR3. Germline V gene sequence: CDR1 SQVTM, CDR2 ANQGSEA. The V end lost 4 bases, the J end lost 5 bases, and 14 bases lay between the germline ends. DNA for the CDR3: TGCAGCGTTGGTTTCGGGTCCGGGGAGACCCAGTACTTC. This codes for CSVGFGSGETQYF.

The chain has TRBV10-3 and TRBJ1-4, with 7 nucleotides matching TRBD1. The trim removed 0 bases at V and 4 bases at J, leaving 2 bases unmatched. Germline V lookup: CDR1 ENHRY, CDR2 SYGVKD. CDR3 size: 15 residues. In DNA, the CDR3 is TGTGCCATCAGTGAGTCGCCAGGGGGTAATGAAAAACTGTTTTTT. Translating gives CAISESPGGNEKLFF.

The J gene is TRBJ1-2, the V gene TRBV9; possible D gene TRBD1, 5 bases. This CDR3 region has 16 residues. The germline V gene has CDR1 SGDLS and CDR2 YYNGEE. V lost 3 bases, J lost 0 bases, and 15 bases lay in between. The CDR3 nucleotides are TGTGCCAGCAGCGCGGACATTAGGGCCACTAACTATGGCTACACCTTC. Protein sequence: CASSADIRATNYGYTF.

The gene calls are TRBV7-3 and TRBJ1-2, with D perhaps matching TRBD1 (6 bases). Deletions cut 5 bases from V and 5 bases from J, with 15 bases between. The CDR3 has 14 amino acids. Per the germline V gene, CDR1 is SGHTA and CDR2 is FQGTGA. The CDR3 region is CASSPGGASYGYTF. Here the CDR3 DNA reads TGTGCCAGCAGCCCGGGGGGGGCAAGTTATGGCTACACCTTC.

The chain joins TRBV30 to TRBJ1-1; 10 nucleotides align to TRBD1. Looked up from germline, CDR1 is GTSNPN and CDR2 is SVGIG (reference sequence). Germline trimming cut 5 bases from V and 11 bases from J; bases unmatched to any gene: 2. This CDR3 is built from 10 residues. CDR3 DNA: TGTGCCTGGGGGGACAGGGGCGCTTTCTTT. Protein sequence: CAWGDRGAFF.

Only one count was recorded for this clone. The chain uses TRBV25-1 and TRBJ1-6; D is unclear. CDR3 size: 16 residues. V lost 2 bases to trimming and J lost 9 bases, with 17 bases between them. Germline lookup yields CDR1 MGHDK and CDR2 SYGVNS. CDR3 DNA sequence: TGTGCCAGCAGTGAACCGGGAGGTCACCTCCCTTCACCCCTCCACTTT. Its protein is CASSEPGGHLPSPLHF.

The chain's CDR3 is CAWYQETGLNSPLHF. CDR3 sequence (DNA): TGTGCCTGGTACCAGGAGACAGGGCTCAATTCACCCCTCCACTTT. The chain joins TRBV30 to TRBJ1-6; TRBD1 matches at 7 bases. The ends lost 5 bases at V and 7 bases at J; junction bases unmatched: 11. This CDR3 has 15 amino acids. Germline CDR1 GTSNPN, CDR2 SVGIG (reference sequence).

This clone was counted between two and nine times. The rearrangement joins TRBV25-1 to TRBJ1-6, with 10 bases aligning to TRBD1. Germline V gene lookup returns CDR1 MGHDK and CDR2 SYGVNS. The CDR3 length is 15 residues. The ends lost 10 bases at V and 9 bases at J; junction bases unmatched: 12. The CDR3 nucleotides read TGTGCCACCGGCGACCTCGGGACAGGGGTTTCACCCCTCCACTTT. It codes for CATGDLGTGVSPLHF.

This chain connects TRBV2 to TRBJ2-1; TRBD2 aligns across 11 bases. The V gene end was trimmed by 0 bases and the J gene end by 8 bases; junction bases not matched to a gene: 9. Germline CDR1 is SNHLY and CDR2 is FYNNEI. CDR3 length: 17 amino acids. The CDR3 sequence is CASSEALTSGGFDEQFF. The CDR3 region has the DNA TGTGCCAGCAGTGAAGCGCTAACTAGCGGGGGTTTCGATGAGCAGTTCTTC.

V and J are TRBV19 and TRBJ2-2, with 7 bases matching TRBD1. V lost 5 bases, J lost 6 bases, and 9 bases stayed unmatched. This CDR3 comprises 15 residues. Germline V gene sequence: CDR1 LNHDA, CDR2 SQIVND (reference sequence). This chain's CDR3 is CASSVTRGIAGELFF. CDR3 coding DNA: TGTGCCAGTAGTGTTACCAGGGGGATCGCCGGGGAGCTGTTTTTT.

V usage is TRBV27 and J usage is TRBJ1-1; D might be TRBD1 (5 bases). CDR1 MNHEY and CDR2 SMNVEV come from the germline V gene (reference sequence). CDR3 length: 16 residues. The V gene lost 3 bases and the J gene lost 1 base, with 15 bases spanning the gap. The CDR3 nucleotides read TGTGCCAGCAGTTTTTGGAGGGGATCCACGAACACTGAAGCTTTCTTT. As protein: CASSFWRGSTNTEAFF.

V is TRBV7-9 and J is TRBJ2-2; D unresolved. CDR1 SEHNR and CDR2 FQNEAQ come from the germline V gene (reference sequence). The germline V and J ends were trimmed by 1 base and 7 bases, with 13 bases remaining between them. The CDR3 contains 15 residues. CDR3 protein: CASSLGSHPSGELFF. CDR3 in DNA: TGTGCCAGCAGCTTAGGATCTCACCCGAGCGGGGAGCTGTTTTTT.

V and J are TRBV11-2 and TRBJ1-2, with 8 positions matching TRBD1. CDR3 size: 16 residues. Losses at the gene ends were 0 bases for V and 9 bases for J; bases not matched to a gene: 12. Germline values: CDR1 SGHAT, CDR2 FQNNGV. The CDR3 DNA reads TGTGCCAGCAGCTTAGATCAGCGTCAGGGGGCGCTTAGCTACACCTTC. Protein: CASSLDQRQGALSYTF.

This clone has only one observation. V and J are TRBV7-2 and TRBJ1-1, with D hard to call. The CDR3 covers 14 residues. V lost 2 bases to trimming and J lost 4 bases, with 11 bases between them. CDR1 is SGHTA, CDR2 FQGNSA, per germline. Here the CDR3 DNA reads TGTGCCAGCAGCTTATATGAAGGGAGCACTGAAGCTTTCTTT. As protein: CASSLYEGSTEAFF.

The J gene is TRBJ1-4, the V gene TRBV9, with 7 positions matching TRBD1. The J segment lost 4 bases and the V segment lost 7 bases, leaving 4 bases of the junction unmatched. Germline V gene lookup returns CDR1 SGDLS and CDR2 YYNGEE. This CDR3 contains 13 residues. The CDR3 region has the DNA TGTGCCAGCCGGGGACAGTATAATGAAAAACTGTTTTTT. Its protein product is CASRGQYNEKLFF.

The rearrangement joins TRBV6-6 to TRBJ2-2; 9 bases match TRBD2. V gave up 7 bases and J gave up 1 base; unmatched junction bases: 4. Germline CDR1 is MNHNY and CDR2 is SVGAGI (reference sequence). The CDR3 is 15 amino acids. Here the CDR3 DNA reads TGTGCCAGCACCCGACTAGCGGAGAACACCGGGGAGCTGTTTTTT. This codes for CASTRLAENTGELFF.

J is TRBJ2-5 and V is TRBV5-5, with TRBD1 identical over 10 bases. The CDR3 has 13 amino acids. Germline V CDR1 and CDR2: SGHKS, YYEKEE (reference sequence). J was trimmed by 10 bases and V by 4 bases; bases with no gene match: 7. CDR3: CASSEGTGVFQYF. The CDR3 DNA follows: TGTGCCAGCAGCGAAGGGACAGGGGTCTTCCAGTACTTC.

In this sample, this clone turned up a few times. The CDR3 region is CASSLDGEGLNSPLHF. The CDR3, as DNA: TGTGCCAGCAGCTTAGATGGTGAGGGCCTAAATTCACCCCTCCACTTT. V usage is TRBV11-2 and J usage is TRBJ1-6; D call uncertain. Germline values: CDR1 SGHAT, CDR2 FQNNGV. This CDR3 has 16 amino acids. The V end was cut by 0 bases, the J end by 7 bases, with 13 bases between.

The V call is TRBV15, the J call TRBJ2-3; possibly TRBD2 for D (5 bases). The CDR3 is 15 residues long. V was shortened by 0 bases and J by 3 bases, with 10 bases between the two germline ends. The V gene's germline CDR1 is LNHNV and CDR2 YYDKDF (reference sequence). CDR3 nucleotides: TGTGCCACCAGCAGAGATGGAAGAGGGACAGATACGCAGTATTTT. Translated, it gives CATSRDGRGTDTQYF.

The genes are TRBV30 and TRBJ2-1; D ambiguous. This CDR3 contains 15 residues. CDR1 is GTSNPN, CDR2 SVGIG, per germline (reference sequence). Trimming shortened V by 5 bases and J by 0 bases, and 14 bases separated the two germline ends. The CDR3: CAWDFGASSYNEQFF. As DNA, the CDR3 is TGTGCCTGGGACTTCGGAGCCAGCTCCTACAATGAGCAGTTCTTC.

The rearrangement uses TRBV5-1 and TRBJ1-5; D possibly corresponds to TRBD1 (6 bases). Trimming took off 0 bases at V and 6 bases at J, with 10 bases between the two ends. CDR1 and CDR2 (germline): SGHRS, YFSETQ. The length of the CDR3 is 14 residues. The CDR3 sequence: CASSLGQVGQPQHF. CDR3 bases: TGCGCCAGCAGCTTGGGACAGGTGGGTCAGCCCCAGCATTTT.

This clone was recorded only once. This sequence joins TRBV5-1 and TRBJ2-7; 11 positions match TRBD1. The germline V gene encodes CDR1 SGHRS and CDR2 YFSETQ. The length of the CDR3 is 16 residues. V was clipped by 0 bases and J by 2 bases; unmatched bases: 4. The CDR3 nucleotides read TGCGCCAGCAGCTTGGAGGCGGGACAGGGGGCCTACGAGCAGTACTTC. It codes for CASSLEAGQGAYEQYF.

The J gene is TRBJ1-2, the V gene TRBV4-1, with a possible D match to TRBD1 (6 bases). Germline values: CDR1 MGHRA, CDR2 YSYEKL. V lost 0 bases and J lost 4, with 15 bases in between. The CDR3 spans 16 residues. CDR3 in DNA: TGCGCCAGCAGCCAAGATCGGGGCAGGGGTACCTATGGCTACACCTTC. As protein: CASSQDRGRGTYGYTF.

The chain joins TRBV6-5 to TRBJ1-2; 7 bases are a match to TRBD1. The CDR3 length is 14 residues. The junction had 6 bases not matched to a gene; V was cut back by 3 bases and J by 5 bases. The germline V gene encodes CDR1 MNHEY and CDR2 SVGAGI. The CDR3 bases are TGTGCCAGCAGTTATAACGCAGGGGGGTATGGCTACACCTTC. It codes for CASSYNAGGYGYTF.